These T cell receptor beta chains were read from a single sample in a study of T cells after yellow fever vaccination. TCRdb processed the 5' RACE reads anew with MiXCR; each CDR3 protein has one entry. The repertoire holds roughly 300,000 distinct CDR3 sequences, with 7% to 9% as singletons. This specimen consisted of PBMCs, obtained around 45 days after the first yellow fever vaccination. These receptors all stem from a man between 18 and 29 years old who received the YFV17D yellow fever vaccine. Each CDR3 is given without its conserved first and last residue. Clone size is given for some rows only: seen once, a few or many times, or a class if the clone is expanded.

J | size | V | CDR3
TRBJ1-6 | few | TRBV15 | ATTRGHSPLH
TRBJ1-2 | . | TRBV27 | ASSSSPAIGYT
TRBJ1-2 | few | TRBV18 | ASSPTPGNYGYT
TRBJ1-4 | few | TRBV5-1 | ASSPNPGQPRREKLF
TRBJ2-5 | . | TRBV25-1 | ASSVGAIGETQY
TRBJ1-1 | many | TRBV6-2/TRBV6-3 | ASSPRTGPSQGEAF
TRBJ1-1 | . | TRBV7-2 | ASSPPLAGRTEAF
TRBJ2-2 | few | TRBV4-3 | ASSQDPGHVTGELF
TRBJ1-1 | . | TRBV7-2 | ASSISRDNTEAF
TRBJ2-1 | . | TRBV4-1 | ASSQDQMGGGSEQF
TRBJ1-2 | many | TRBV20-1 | SASRTGRNYGYT
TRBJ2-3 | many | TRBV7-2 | ASSLGNGDTQY
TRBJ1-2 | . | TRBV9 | ASSASGTGEYGYT
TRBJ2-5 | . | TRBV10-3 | AISGGPGTQY
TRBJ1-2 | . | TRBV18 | ASSPPARSDGYT
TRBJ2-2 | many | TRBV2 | ASSFWANTGELF
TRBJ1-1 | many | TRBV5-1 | ASTGQGSTEAF
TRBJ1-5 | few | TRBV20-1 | SASGGAEQPQH
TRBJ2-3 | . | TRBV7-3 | ASSAQATSGGNTQY
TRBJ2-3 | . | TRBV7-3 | ASSSGDEDTQY
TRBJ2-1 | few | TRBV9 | ASSVARGSSYNEQF
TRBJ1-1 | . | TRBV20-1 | SARKWDGANTEAF
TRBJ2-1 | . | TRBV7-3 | ASSSGGSGGNEQF
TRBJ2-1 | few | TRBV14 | ASSQPRSSYNEQF
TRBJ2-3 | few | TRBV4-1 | ASSQDNTDTQY
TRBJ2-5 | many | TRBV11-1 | ASSHGTEETQY
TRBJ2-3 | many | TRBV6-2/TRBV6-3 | ASRTILSAGAGTDTQY
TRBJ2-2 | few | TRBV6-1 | ASSPGQGVSGTGELF
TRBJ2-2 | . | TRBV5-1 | ASSLPPGGADTGELF
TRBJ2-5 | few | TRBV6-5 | ASSYSSRGGQETQY
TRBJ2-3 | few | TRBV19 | ASGYRSSTDTQY
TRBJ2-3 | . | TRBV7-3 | ASSLTRGLSDTQY
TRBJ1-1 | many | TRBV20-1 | SARASGGAMNTEAF
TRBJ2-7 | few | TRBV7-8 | ASSFAGSYEQY
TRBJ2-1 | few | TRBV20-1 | SALTGASYNEQF
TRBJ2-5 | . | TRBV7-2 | ASSLARGDRGETQY
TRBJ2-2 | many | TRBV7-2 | ASSSPAGETGELF
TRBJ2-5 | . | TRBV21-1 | ASSNDREKETQY
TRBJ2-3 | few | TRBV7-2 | ASSSAAGGLTDTQY
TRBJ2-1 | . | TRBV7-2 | ASSPDNHRGLEF
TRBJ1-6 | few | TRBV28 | ASSPSGPVGTLH
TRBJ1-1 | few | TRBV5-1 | ASSLAGGRTEAF
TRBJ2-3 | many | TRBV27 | ASSSARTDTQY
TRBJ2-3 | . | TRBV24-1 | ATSGWTSGGPADTDTQY
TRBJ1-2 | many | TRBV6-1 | ASSEMGVSYGYT
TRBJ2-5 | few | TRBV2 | ASSAGDWQETQY
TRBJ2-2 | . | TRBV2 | AICFRRVGSGGSGELF
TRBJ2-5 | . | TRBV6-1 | ASSGLVAGETQY
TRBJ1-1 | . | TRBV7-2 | ASSFRGAGGGAF
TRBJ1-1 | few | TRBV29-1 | SVHKGLGPDTEAF